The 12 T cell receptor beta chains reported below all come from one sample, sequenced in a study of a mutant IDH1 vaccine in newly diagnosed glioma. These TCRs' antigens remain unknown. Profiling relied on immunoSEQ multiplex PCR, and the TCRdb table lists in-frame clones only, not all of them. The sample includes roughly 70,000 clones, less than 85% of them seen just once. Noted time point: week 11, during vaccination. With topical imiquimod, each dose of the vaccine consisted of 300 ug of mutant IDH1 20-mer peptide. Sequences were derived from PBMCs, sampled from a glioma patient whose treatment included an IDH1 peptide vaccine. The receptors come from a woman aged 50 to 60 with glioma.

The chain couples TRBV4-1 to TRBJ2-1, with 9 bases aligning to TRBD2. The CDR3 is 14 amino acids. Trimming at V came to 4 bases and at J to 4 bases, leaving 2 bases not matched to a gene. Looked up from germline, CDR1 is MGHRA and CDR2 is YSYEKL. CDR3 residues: CASSRLAGYNEQFF. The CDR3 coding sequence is TGCGCCAGCAGCCGGCTAGCGGGGTACAATGAGCAGTTCTTC.

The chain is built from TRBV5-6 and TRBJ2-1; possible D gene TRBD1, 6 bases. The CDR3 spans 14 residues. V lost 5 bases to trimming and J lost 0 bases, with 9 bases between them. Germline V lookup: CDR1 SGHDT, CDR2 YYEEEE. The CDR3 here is CASSTGYSYNEQFF. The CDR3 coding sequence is TGTGCCAGCAGTACAGGGTACTCCTACAATGAGCAGTTCTTC.

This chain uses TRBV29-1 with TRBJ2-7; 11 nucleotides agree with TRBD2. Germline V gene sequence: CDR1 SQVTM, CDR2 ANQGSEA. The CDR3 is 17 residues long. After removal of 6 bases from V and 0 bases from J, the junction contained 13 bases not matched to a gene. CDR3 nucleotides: TGCAGCGTCTATACTAGCGGGAGACTATTGAGCTCCTACGAGCAGTACTTC. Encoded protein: CSVYTSGRLLSSYEQYF.

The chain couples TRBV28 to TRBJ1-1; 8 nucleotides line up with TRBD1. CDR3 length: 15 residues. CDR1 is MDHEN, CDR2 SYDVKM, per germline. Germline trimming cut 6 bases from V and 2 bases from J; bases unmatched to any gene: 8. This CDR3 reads CASSDRGRSNTEAFF. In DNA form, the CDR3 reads TGTGCCAGCAGCGACAGGGGCAGATCTAACACTGAAGCTTTCTTT.

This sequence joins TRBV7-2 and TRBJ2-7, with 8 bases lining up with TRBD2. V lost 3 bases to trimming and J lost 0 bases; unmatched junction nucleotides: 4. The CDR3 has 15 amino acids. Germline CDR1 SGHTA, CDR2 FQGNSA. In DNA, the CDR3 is TGTGCCAGCAGCTTCTACGGGACTAGCTCCTACGAGCAGTACTTC. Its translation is CASSFYGTSSYEQYF.

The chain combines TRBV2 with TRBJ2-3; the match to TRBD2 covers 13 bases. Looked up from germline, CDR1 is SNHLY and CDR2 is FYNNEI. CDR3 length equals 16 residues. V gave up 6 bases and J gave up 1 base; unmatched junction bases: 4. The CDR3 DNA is TGTGCCAGCAGGACAACTAGCGGGGGGGGCACAGATACGCAGTATTTT. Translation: CASRTTSGGGTDTQYF.

The CDR3 DNA is TGTGCCAGCAGCCTCAATCTAGATTCCCGGACAAAGGTACCCCTCCACTTT. Residues: CASSLNLDSRTKVPLHF. V gene TRBV9 combines with J gene TRBJ1-6; D may be TRBD1 (5 bases). The CDR3 spans 17 residues. Looked up from germline, CDR1 is SGDLS and CDR2 is YYNGEE. V was pared by 4 bases and J by 12 bases, with 26 bases between.

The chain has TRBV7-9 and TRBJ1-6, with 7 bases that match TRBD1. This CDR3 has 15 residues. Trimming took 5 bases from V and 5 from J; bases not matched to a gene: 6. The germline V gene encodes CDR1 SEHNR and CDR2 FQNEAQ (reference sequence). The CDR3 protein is CASSPEGQDNSPLHF. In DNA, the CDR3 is TGTGCCAGCAGCCCAGAAGGACAGGATAATTCACCCCTCCACTTT.

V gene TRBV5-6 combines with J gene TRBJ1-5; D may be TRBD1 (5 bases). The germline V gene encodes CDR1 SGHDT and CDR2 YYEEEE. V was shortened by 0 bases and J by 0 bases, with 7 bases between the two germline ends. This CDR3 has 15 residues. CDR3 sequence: CASSLGQTSNQPQHF. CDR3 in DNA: TGTGCCAGCAGCTTGGGACAGACTAGCAATCAGCCCCAGCATTTT.

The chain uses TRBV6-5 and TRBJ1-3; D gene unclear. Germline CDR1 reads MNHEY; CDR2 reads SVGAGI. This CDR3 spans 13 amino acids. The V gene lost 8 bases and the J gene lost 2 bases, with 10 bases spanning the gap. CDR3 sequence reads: CASRPGPGNTIYF. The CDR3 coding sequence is TGTGCCAGCCGTCCTGGTCCTGGAAACACCATATATTTT.

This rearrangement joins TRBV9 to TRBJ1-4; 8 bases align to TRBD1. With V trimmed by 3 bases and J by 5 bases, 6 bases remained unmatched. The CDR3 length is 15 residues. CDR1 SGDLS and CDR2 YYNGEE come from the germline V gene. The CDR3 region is CASSATGQGNEKLFF. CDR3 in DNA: TGTGCCAGCAGCGCGACTGGACAGGGCAATGAAAAACTGTTTTTT.

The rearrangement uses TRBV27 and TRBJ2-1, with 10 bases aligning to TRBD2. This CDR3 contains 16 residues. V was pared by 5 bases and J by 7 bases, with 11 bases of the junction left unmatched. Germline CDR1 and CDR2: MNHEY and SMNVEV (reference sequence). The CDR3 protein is CASSLYSGGVKNEQFF. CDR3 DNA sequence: TGTGCCAGCAGTCTTTACAGCGGGGGGGTGAAAAATGAGCAGTTCTTC.